This TCR beta chain appears in the sequencing data of a study of blood T cell repertoires in COVID-19. Background on the study: The cDNA or gDNA used as material had been derived from T cells, B-cell-depleted T cells, or PBMCs.

The table came from immunoSEQ multiplex PCR; TCRdb's copy has only in-frame clones and leaves some out. Of about 80,000 clones in the sample, under 80% are singletons; the top ten hold approximately 40%. Germline CDR1 and CDR2: MRHNA and SNTAGT. CDR3 size: 14 residues. Trimming removed 10 bases at V and 0 bases at J, with 10 bases between. The rearrangement links TRBV6-4 to TRBJ2-6; D remains unclear. Material for sequencing was peripheral blood. This clonotype originated in a man in his sixties with COVID-19, enrolled during active disease. CDR3 loop: CATRINSGANVLTF. The CDR3 region has the DNA TGTGCCACGAGGATAAACTCTGGGGCCAACGTCCTGACTTTC.